The next 3 T cell receptor beta chains were all read from a single sample in a study of blood T cell repertoires in COVID-19. Data came from immunoSEQ multiplex PCR; TCRdb stores just in-frame clones and leaves some out. Of roughly 160,000 clones listed, roughly four fifths are singletons. Sequenced material: peripheral blood. Receptors originate from a woman of 80 years or more with acute or convalescent COVID-19.

The chain carries TRBV28 and TRBJ1-5; the match to TRBD1 covers 8 bases. Germline V gives CDR1 MDHEN, CDR2 SYDVKM. The CDR3 loop spans 16 amino acids. With V trimmed by 2 bases and J by 0 bases, 3 bases remained unmatched. CDR3 bases: TGTGCCAGCAGTTTACGGACAGGGAGTAGCAATCAGCCCCAGCATTTT. Translation gives CASSLRTGSSNQPQHF. The full variable domain, rest sourced from reference TRBV28 and TRBJ1-5, is DVKVTQSSRYLVKRTGEKVFLECVQDMDHENMFWYRQDPGLGLRLIYFSYDVKMKEKGDIPEGYSVSREKKERFSLILESASTNQTSMYLCASSLRTGSSNQPQHFGDGTRLSIL.

This chain joins TRBV7-9 and TRBJ1-3; the match to TRBD1 covers 12 bases. CDR3 length equals 15 residues. Germline CDR1 SEHNR, CDR2 FQNEAQ (reference sequence). Germline trimming cut 4 bases from V and 9 bases from J; bases unmatched to any gene: 7. CDR3 protein: CASSSGQGAYATIYF. CDR3 DNA sequence: TGTGCCAGCAGCTCGGGACAGGGGGCATACGCCACCATATATTTT. Filled out from reference TRBV7-9 and TRBJ1-3, the complete variable domain reads DTGVSQNPRHKITKRGQNVTFRCDPISEHNRLYWYRQTLGQGPEFLTYFQNEAQLEKSRLLSDRFSAERPKGSFSTLEIQRTEQGDSAMYLCASSSGQGAYATIYFGEGSWLTVV.

The chain recombines TRBV29-1 with TRBJ1-1, with TRBD1 matching over 10 bases. J gave up 2 bases and V 6 bases, and 6 bases lay outside the gene matches. Per germline, CDR1 SQVTM and CDR2 ANQGSEA. This CDR3 has 14 residues. CDR3 loop: CSVADRGFNTEAFF. The DNA for the CDR3 is TGCAGCGTCGCGGACAGGGGGTTTAACACTGAAGCTTTCTTT. Using reference TRBV29-1 and TRBJ1-1 for the parts outside the CDR3, the full variable domain is SAVISQKPSRDICQRGTSLTIQCQVDSQVTMMFWYRQQPGQSLTLIATANQGSEATYESGFVIDKFPISRPNLTFSTLTVSNMSPEDSSIYLCSVADRGFNTEAFFGQGTRLTVV.